The 11 T cell receptor beta chains below all came from one sample that was sequenced in a study of blood T cell repertoires in COVID-19. Here immunoSEQ multiplex PCR was the method, and the copy in TCRdb shows in-frame clones only, minus some. The data hold about 190,000 clones, with approximately 85% observed a single time. Sequencing used peripheral blood. Every receptor here comes from a man older than 75 with COVID-19, enrolled during active disease.

The V call is TRBV5-8, the J call TRBJ1-1; 7 bases fit TRBD1. Germline loops: CDR1 SGHTS, CDR2 YDEGEE. The CDR3 sequence is 12 residues long. With V trimmed by 3 bases and J by 5 bases, 1 base remained unmatched. CDR3 DNA: TGTGCCAGCAGCTCACAGGGGACTGAAGCTTTCTTT. This encodes CASSSQGTEAFF.

The chain couples TRBV2 to TRBJ1-5; 8 bases map to TRBD1. Germline loops: CDR1 SNHLY, CDR2 FYNNEI. The CDR3 has 15 amino acids. The V and J ends lost 6 bases and 6 bases, in that order; junction bases with no gene match: 10. Here the CDR3 reads CASSATGGEGQPQHF. DNA for the CDR3: TGTGCCAGCAGCGCTACAGGGGGAGAGGGTCAGCCCCAGCATTTT.

The V call is TRBV2, the J call TRBJ1-1, with 8 nucleotides matching TRBD1. With V trimmed by 6 bases and J by 2 bases, 5 bases remained unmatched. This CDR3 comprises 14 residues. CDR1 and CDR2 from the germline V gene are SNHLY and FYNNEI. CDR3 in amino acids: CASREDRVNTEAFF. In DNA form, the CDR3 reads TGTGCCAGCAGGGAGGACAGGGTTAACACTGAAGCTTTCTTT.

V and J are TRBV5-6 and TRBJ2-7, with 7 bases that match TRBD1. Unmatched junction bases numbered 6, after V lost 2 bases and J lost 10 bases. The CDR3 is 12 amino acids. Germline V gene sequence: CDR1 SGHDT, CDR2 YYEEEE. In DNA form, the CDR3 reads TGTGCCAGCAGCTTCCGGACAGGCGAACAGTACTTC. It translates to CASSFRTGEQYF.

The chain recombines TRBV28 with TRBJ2-7; D may be TRBD2 (5 bases). This CDR3 spans 14 amino acids. The V end lost 6 bases, the J end lost 0 bases, and 12 bases lay between the germline ends. Germline CDR1 is MDHEN and CDR2 is SYDVKM. The CDR3 DNA reads TGTGCCAGCAGCTACTCGGGGAGCTCCTACGAGCAGTACTTC. As protein: CASSYSGSSYEQYF.

This rearrangement joins TRBV29-1 to TRBJ2-5, with 10 bases fitting TRBD2. The V gene end was trimmed by 0 bases and the J gene end by 4 bases; junction bases not matched to a gene: 8. The CDR3 covers 16 residues. Germline CDR1 is SQVTM and CDR2 is ANQGSEA. CDR3 sequence: CSVEDLSSGGRETQYF. For the CDR3, the DNA is TGCAGCGTTGAAGATCTGTCTAGCGGGGGTAGAGAGACCCAGTACTTC.

This chain connects TRBV3-1 (or the pseudogene TRBV3-2) to TRBJ1-6; D might be TRBD1 (5 bases). V shed 4 bases and J shed 10 bases, with 17 bases lying between them. CDR1 and CDR2 from the germline V gene are LGHDT and YNNKEL (reference sequence). The CDR3 contains 15 residues. For the CDR3, the DNA is TGTGCCAGCAGCCCTGACAGCTCCGGCCCCTCACCCCTCCACTTT. The encoded protein is CASSPDSSGPSPLHF.

This clone has a single count. V usage is TRBV5-4 and J usage is TRBJ1-1, with TRBD1 identical over 10 bases. Trimming at V came to 5 bases and at J to 2 bases, leaving 6 bases not matched to a gene. CDR1 and CDR2 (germline): SGHNT, YYREEE (reference sequence). CDR3 length equals 15 residues. The DNA of the CDR3 is TGTGCCAGCAGACCCCAGACAGGGGGCAACACTGAAGCTTTCTTT. This translates into CASRPQTGGNTEAFF.

The chain joins TRBV18 to TRBJ2-5, with unresolved D. CDR3 size: 14 residues. CDR1 and CDR2 from the germline V gene are KGHSH and LQKENI. V was pared by 0 bases and J by 1 base, with 6 bases between. The CDR3 reads CASSPPASQETQYF. The CDR3 nucleotides read TGTGCCAGCTCACCACCGGCCAGCCAAGAGACCCAGTACTTC.

The chain recombines TRBV18 with TRBJ1-3; D is ambiguous. This CDR3 is 13 amino acids long. CDR1 is KGHSH, CDR2 LQKENI, per germline. With 3 bases removed from V and 0 bases from J, the gap between germline ends came to 3 bases. The CDR3 is CASSPSSGNTIYF. DNA of the CDR3: TGTGCCAGCTCACCGAGCTCTGGAAACACCATATATTTT.

The chain uses TRBV7-2 and TRBJ1-1; D is undetermined. V was cut by 6 bases and J by 8 bases, with 19 bases left in between. The CDR3 is 14 amino acids. Germline V CDR1 and CDR2: SGHTA, FQGNSA. The CDR3 sequence: CASRTNPGSGEAFF. The CDR3 nucleotides are TGTGCCAGCAGAACAAACCCCGGGAGTGGAGAAGCTTTCTTT.